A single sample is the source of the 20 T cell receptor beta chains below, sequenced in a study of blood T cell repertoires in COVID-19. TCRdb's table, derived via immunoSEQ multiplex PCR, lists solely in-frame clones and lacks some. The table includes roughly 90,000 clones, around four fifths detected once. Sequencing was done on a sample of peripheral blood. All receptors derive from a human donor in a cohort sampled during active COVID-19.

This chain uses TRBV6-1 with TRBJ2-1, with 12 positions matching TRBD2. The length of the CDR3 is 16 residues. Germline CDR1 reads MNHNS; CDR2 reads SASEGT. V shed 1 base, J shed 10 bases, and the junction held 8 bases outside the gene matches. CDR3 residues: CASSEVLAGGTGEQFF. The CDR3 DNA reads TGTGCCAGCAGTGAAGTCCTAGCGGGAGGGACTGGAGAGCAGTTCTTC.

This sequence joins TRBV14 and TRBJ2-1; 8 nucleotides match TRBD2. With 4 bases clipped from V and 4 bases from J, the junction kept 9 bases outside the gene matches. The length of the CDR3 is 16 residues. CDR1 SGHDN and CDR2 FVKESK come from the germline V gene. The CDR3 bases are TGTGCCAGCAGCCCAACAACACTAGCGGTTTACAATGAGCAGTTCTTC. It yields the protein CASSPTTLAVYNEQFF.

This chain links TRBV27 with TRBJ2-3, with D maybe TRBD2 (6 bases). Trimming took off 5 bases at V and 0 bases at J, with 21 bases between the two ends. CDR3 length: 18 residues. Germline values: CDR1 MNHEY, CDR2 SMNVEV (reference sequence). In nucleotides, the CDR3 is TGTGCCAGCAGTAGAACCTCTCCCCGGGGGACTAGCACAGATACGCAGTATTTT. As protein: CASSRTSPRGTSTDTQYF.

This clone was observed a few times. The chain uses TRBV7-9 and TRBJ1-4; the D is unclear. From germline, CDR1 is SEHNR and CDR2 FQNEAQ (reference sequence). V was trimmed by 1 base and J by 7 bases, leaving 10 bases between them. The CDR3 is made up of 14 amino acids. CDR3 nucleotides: TGTGCCAGCAGCTTAGTAAGGCAGGTTGAAAAACTGTTTTTT. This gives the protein CASSLVRQVEKLFF. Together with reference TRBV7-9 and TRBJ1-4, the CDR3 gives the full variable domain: DTGVSQNPRHKITKRGQNVTFRCDPISEHNRLYWYRQTLGQGPEFLTYFQNEAQLEKSRLLSDRFSAERPKGSFSTLEIQRTEQGDSAMYLCASSLVRQVEKLFFGSGTQLSVL.

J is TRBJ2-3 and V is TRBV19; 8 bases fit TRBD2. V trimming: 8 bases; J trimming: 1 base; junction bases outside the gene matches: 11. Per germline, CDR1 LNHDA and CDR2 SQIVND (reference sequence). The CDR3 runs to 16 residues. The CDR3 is CASASGGASRTDTQYF. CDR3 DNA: TGTGCCAGTGCGAGCGGGGGAGCGTCTCGCACAGATACGCAGTATTTT.

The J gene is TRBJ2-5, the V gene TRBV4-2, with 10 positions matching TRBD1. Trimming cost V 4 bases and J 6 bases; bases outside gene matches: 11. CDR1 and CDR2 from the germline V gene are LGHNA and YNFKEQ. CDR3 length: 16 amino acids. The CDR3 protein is CASSRTGGQGDQTQYF. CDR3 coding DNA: TGTGCCAGCAGCCGGACAGGGGGACAGGGCGATCAGACCCAGTACTTC.

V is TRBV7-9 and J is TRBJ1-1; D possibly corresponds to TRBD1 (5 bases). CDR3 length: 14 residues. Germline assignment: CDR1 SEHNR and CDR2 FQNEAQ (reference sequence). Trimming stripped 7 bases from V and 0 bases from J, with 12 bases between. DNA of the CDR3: TGTGCCAGCACTTTGACAGCAGTGAACACTGAAGCTTTCTTT. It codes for CASTLTAVNTEAFF.

The CDR3 nucleotides are TGTGCCAGCAGCCTCGACAGAAGTAACTATGGCTACACCTTC. This translates into CASSLDRSNYGYTF. The rearrangement uses TRBV5-4 and TRBJ1-2; D perhaps matches TRBD1 (5 bases). The germline gives CDR1 SGHNT, CDR2 YYREEE (reference sequence). CDR3 length equals 14 residues. Deletions cut 4 bases from V and 1 base from J, with 11 bases between.

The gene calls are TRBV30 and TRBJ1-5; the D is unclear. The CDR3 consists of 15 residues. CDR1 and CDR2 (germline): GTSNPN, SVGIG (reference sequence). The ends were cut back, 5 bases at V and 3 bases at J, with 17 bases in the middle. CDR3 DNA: TGTGCCTGGGGCGACACACGACATAACAATCAGCCCCAGCATTTT. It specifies CAWGDTRHNNQPQHF.

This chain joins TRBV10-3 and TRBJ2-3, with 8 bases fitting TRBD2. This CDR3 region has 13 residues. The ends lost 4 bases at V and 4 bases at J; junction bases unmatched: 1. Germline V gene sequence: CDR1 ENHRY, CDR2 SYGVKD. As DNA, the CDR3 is TGTGCCATCAGTGTTAGCGGGGCAGATACGCAGTATTTT. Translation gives CAISVSGADTQYF.

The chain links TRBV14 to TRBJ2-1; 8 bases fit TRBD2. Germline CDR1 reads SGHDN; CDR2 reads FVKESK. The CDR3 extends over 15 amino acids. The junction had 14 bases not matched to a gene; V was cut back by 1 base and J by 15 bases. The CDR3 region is CASSQAAGVPSGRFF. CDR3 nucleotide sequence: TGTGCCAGCAGCCAAGCAGCGGGAGTGCCTTCTGGACGGTTCTTC. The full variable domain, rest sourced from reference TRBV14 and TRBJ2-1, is EAGVTQFPSHSVIEKGQTVTLRCDPISGHDNLYWYRRVMGKEIKFLLHFVKESKQDESGMPNNRFLAERTGGTYSTLKVQPAELEDSGVYFCASSQAAGVPSGRFFGPGTRLTVL.

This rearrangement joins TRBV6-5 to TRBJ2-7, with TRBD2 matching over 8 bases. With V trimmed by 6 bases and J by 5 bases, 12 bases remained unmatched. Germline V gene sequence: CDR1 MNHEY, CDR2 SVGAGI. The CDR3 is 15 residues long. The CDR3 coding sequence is TGTGCCAGCAGCCCATTCCGGGCCGGGGGGGACGAGCAGTACTTC. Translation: CASSPFRAGGDEQYF.

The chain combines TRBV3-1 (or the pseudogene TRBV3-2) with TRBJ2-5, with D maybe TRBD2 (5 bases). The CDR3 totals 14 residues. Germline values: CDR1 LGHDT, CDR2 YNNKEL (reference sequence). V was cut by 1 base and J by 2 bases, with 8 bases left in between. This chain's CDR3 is CASSQGTFQETQYF. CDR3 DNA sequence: TGTGCCAGCAGCCAAGGGACTTTTCAAGAGACCCAGTACTTC.

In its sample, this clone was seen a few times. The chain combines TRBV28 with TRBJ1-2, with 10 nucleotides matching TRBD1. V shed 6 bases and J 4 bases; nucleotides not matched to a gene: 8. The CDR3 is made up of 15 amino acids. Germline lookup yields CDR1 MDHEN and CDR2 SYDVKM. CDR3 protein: CASSRQGAIGYGYTF. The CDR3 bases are TGTGCCAGCAGCCGACAGGGGGCAATCGGCTATGGCTACACCTTC.

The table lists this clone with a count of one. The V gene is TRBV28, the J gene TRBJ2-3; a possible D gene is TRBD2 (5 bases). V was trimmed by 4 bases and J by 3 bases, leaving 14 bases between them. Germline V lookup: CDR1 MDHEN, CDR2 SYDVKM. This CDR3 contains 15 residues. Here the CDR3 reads CASSSPWTGTDTQYF. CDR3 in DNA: TGTGCCAGCAGTTCACCCTGGACGGGAACAGATACGCAGTATTTT.

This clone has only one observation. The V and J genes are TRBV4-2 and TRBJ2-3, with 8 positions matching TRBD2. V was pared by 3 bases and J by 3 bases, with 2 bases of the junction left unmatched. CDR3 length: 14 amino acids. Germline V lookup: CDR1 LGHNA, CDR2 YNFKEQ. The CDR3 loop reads CASSQTGGTDTQYF. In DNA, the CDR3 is TGTGCCAGCAGCCAGACGGGGGGGACAGATACGCAGTATTTT.

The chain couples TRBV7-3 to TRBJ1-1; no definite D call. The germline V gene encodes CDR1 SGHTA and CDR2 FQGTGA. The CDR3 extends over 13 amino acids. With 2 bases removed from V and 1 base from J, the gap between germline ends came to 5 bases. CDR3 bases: TGTGCCAGCAGCTTATTATGGAACACTGAAGCTTTCTTT. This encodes CASSLLWNTEAFF.

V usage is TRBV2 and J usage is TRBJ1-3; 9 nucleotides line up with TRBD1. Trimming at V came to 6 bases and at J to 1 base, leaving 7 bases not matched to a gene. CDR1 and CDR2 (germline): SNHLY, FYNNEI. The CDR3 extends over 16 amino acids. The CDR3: CASRRGQGRSGNTIYF. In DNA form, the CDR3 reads TGTGCCAGCAGGAGGGGACAGGGAAGATCTGGAAACACCATATATTTT.

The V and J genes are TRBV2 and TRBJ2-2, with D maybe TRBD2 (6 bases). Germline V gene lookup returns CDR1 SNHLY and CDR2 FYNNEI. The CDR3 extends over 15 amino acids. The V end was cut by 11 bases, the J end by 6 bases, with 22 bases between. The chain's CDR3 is CASQRVWSRAGELFF. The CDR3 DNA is TGTGCCTCACAGCGGGTCTGGTCCCGGGCCGGGGAGCTGTTTTTT.

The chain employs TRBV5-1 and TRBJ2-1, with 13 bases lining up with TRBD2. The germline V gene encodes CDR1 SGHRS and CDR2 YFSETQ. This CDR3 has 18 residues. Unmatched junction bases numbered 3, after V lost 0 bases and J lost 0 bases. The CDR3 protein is CASSLAGTSGISYNEQFF. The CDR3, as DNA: TGCGCCAGCAGCTTGGCTGGGACTAGCGGGATCTCCTACAATGAGCAGTTCTTC.